A selection of T cell receptor beta chains follows, all from one sample in a study of shared clonotypes between healthy human individuals. The data were produced by immunoSEQ multiplex PCR, yet TCRdb's version contains in-frame clones alone and is incomplete. This table has over 850,000 clones, 75% to 85% appearing once. The source material was memory CD4+ T cells from PBMCs. The receptors were sampled from a man between 18 and 29 years old in good health. Some clones in this sample may be carry-over from other donors' samples. The conserved cysteine and the conserved F or W are not part of the CDR3 here.

>TRBJ2-1|TRBV19
ASSPGLALSYNEQF
>TRBJ1-1|TRBV6-4
AITGLLNTEAF
>TRBJ2-3|TRBV19
ASRMADTQY
>TRBJ2-3|TRBV15
ATSPRSSDTQY
>TRBJ1-1|TRBV11-3
ASSSGGEAF
>TRBJ1-2|TRBV4-3
ASSQPGGYYGYT
>TRBJ1-5|TRBV28
ASNYVVNQPQH
>TRBJ2-1|TRBV7-9
ASSPGGGRTYEQF
>TRBJ2-2|TRBV27
ASRYLGRGQTGELF
>TRBJ1-3|TRBV6-1
ASSEVRQIGNTIY
>TRBJ2-2|TRBV27
ATCGWDTGELF
>TRBJ1-2|TRBV28
ASKLAGVLEGYT
>TRBJ1-5|TRBV7-9
ASSLETPNQPQH
>TRBJ1-4|TRBV30
ATLQETTNEKLF
>TRBJ2-1|TRBV5-4
ASSPGRGSYNEQF
>TRBJ2-1|TRBV2
ASRDTGTEQF
>TRBJ1-6|TRBV4-1
ASSQEGVKANSPLH
>TRBJ1-1|TRBV10-3
AIRFGTLNTEAF
>TRBJ2-1|TRBV5-1
ASSKEGSSPNEQF